This TCR beta chain was recorded in a study of cytomegalovirus exposure and HLA in healthy donors. PCR was performed using 60 Vbeta and 13 Jbeta primers. The data were produced by immunoSEQ multiplex PCR, yet TCRdb's version contains in-frame clones alone and is incomplete. The sample records some 200,000 clones, around 83% being singletons. Losses at the gene ends were 2 bases for V and 4 bases for J; bases not matched to a gene: 3. Per germline, CDR1 MGHRA and CDR2 YSYEKL. The CDR3 runs to 15 residues. The source material was PBMCs. The TCR originated in a woman between 50 and 59 years old in good health and CMV-seropositive. The gene calls are TRBV4-1 and TRBJ2-5; 11 nucleotides match TRBD2. This CDR3 reads CASSQLLAGGETQYF. CDR3 DNA: TGCGCCAGCAGCCAACTTCTAGCGGGGGGAGAGACCCAGTACTTC.